This is a list of T cell receptor beta chains from one sample in a study of regulatory and conventional T cells in RAG deficiency. This table comes from immunoSEQ multiplex PCR, and its TCRdb copy is limited to in-frame clones, with some not included. This table holds over 250 clones, about a third found once. Sequences were obtained from CD8+ T cells sorted from blood. The receptors derive from a human donor with RAG deficiency presenting as severe combined immunodeficiency. Each CDR3 is given with its conserved first and last residue. D genes are given only for firm matches. Not every row has a clone size; where given, it reads once, few, many or a size class.

j_gene: TRBJ1-1
v_gene: TRBV7-9
d_gene: TRBD1
abundance: medium-sized
CDR3aa: CASSPGGTEAFF
CDR3nt: TGTGCCAGCAGCCCAGGGGGCACTGAAGCTTTCTTT

j_gene: TRBJ1-4
v_gene: TRBV9
d_gene: TRBD1
abundance: large
CDR3aa: CASSPPQGIGEKLFF
CDR3nt: TGTGCCAGCAGCCCGCCACAGGGGATAGGGGAAAAACTGTTTTTT

j_gene: TRBJ1-5
v_gene: TRBV13
d_gene: .
abundance: large
CDR3aa: CASSLLSNQPQHF
CDR3nt: TGTGCCAGCAGCTTACTTTCCAATCAGCCCCAGCATTTT

j_gene: TRBJ1-1
v_gene: TRBV5-6
d_gene: .
abundance: few
CDR3aa: CASSPLVPNTEAFF
CDR3nt: TGTGCCAGCAGCCCCCTGGTGCCGAACACTGAAGCTTTCTTT

j_gene: TRBJ1-5
v_gene: TRBV9
d_gene: .
abundance: .
CDR3aa: CASSGQGNQPQHF
CDR3nt: TGTGCCAGCAGCGGACAGGGCAATCAGCCCCAGCATTTT

j_gene: TRBJ2-7
v_gene: TRBV10-1
d_gene: .
abundance: hyperexpanded
CDR3aa: CASSESLGGSYEQYF
CDR3nt: TGCGCCAGCAGTGAGTCGTTAGGCGGCTCCTACGAGCAGTACTTC

j_gene: TRBJ1-1
v_gene: TRBV7-9
d_gene: .
abundance: large
CDR3aa: CASSLRQGPEAFF
CDR3nt: TGTGCCAGCAGCTTGCGTCAGGGACCAGAGGCTTTCTTT

j_gene: TRBJ1-5
v_gene: TRBV2
d_gene: .
abundance: medium-sized
CDR3aa: CASSEGGSNQPQHF
CDR3nt: TGTGCCAGCAGTGAAGGCGGTAGCAATCAGCCCCAGCATTTT

j_gene: TRBJ1-5
v_gene: TRBV2
d_gene: .
abundance: .
CDR3aa: CASSLTEGSNQPQHF
CDR3nt: TGTGCCAGCAGCTTAACAGAAGGAAGCAATCAGCCCCAGCATTTT

j_gene: TRBJ1-2
v_gene: TRBV7-1
d_gene: .
abundance: .
CDR3aa: CASSFQGYYGYTF
CDR3nt: TGTGCCAGCAGCTTCCAGGGATACTATGGCTACACCTTC

j_gene: TRBJ1-5
v_gene: TRBV6-5
d_gene: TRBD1
abundance: medium-sized
CDR3aa: CASSYGTGFQPQHF
CDR3nt: TGTGCCAGCAGTTACGGGACAGGGTTTCAGCCCCAGCATTTT

j_gene: TRBJ2-2
v_gene: TRBV5-1
d_gene: .
abundance: .
CDR3aa: CASSGYRETYTGELFF
CDR3nt: TGCGCCAGCAGCGGATACAGGGAAACGTACACCGGGGAGCTATTTTTT

j_gene: TRBJ1-5
v_gene: TRBV5-4
d_gene: .
abundance: few
CDR3aa: CASSLDPGIGNQPQHF
CDR3nt: TGTGCCAGCAGCTTGGACCCGGGAATTGGCAATCAGCCCCAGCATTTT

j_gene: TRBJ1-1
v_gene: TRBV25-1
d_gene: .
abundance: .
CDR3aa: CASSGFDSYTEAFF
CDR3nt: TGTGCCAGCAGTGGGTTTGACAGTTATACTGAAGCTTTCTTT

j_gene: TRBJ2-5
v_gene: TRBV9
d_gene: .
abundance: .
CDR3aa: CASSVGSGLGETQYF
CDR3nt: TGTGCCAGCAGCGTAGGTAGTGGGCTGGGAGAGACCCAGTACTTC

j_gene: TRBJ1-2
v_gene: TRBV27
d_gene: .
abundance: few
CDR3aa: CASSLQGYGYTF
CDR3nt: TGTGCCAGCAGTTTACAGGGGTATGGCTACACCTTC

j_gene: TRBJ1-1
v_gene: TRBV27
d_gene: .
abundance: large
CDR3aa: CASNVGGSAEAFF
CDR3nt: TGTGCCAGCAACGTAGGGGGTTCGGCTGAAGCTTTCTTT

j_gene: TRBJ2-7
v_gene: TRBV29-1
d_gene: .
abundance: few
CDR3aa: CSVESSTWQYF
CDR3nt: TGCAGCGTTGAAAGCAGCACGTGGCAGTACTTC

j_gene: TRBJ1-1
v_gene: TRBV9
d_gene: .
abundance: .
CDR3aa: CASSVGREKNTEAFF
CDR3nt: TGTGCCAGCAGCGTAGGCAGGGAGAAGAACACTGAAGCTTTCTTT

j_gene: TRBJ2-1
v_gene: TRBV5-6
d_gene: TRBD2
abundance: .
CDR3aa: CASSLAGDEQFF
CDR3nt: TGTGCCAGCAGCTTAGCGGGAGATGAGCAGTTCTTC

j_gene: TRBJ1-2
v_gene: TRBV9
d_gene: .
abundance: .
CDR3aa: CASSFQGYYGYTF
CDR3nt: TGTGCCAGCAGCTTCCAGGGATACTATGGCTACACCTTC

j_gene: TRBJ1-5
v_gene: TRBV11-2
d_gene: .
abundance: .
CDR3aa: CASSLTEGSNQPQHF
CDR3nt: TGTGCCAGCAGCTTAACAGAAGGAAGCAATCAGCCCCAGCATTTT

j_gene: TRBJ1-5
v_gene: TRBV13
d_gene: .
abundance: .
CDR3aa: CASGRQLNQPQHF
CDR3nt: TGTGCCAGCGGCAGACAGCTCAATCAGCCCCAGCATTTT

j_gene: TRBJ1-1
v_gene: TRBV7-3
d_gene: .
abundance: .
CDR3aa: CASSLGDNTEAFF
CDR3nt: TGTGCCAGCAGCTTAGGGGACAACACTGAAGCTTTCTTT

j_gene: TRBJ2-7
v_gene: TRBV7-6
d_gene: .
abundance: large
CDR3aa: CASSLAAGREQYF
CDR3nt: TGTGCCAGCAGCTTAGCGGCAGGGAGGGAGCAGTACTTC

j_gene: TRBJ1-1
v_gene: TRBV11-3
d_gene: .
abundance: few
CDR3aa: CASSLGWASNTEAFF
CDR3nt: TGTGCCAGCAGCTTAGGGTGGGCGTCGAACACTGAAGCTTTCTTT

j_gene: TRBJ1-2
v_gene: TRBV6-5
d_gene: TRBD1
abundance: .
CDR3aa: CASSYSTGVSYGYTF
CDR3nt: TGTGCCAGCAGTTACTCGACAGGGGTCTCCTATGGCTACACCTTC

j_gene: TRBJ2-2
v_gene: TRBV15
d_gene: .
abundance: large
CDR3aa: CATSRLYTGELFF
CDR3nt: TGTGCCACCAGCAGACTCTACACCGGGGAGCTGTTTTTT

j_gene: TRBJ2-7
v_gene: TRBV5-4
d_gene: .
abundance: .
CDR3aa: CASSLGSWEQYF
CDR3nt: TGTGCCAGCAGCTTAGGGAGCTGGGAGCAGTACTTC

j_gene: TRBJ1-1
v_gene: TRBV10-1
d_gene: .
abundance: few
CDR3aa: CASSDNTLNTEAFF
CDR3nt: TGCGCCAGCAGTGACAACACGTTGAACACTGAAGCTTTCTTT

j_gene: TRBJ1-2
v_gene: TRBV11-2
d_gene: .
abundance: .
CDR3aa: CASSHASRKTYGYTF
CDR3nt: TGTGCCAGCAGCCACGCAAGCAGAAAGACCTATGGCTACACCTTC

j_gene: TRBJ1-1
v_gene: TRBV10-1
d_gene: .
abundance: medium-sized
CDR3aa: CASSWTANTEAFF
CDR3nt: TGCGCCAGCAGTTGGACGGCTAACACTGAAGCTTTCTTT

j_gene: TRBJ1-5
v_gene: TRBV13
d_gene: .
abundance: medium-sized
CDR3aa: CASSLGGGLEPQHF
CDR3nt: TGTGCCAGCAGCTTAGGGGGGGGGCTGGAGCCCCAGCATTTT

j_gene: TRBJ1-2
v_gene: TRBV7-3
d_gene: TRBD1
abundance: .
CDR3aa: CASSLQGAYGYTF
CDR3nt: TGTGCCAGCAGCTTACAGGGGGCCTATGGCTACACCTTC

j_gene: TRBJ2-5
v_gene: TRBV6-9
d_gene: .
abundance: .
CDR3aa: CASSYTGETQYF
CDR3nt: TGTGCCAGCAGTTACACAGGGGAGACCCAGTACTTC

j_gene: TRBJ1-5
v_gene: TRBV2
d_gene: .
abundance: .
CDR3aa: CASSYRGNQPQHF
CDR3nt: TGTGCCAGCAGCTACAGGGGCAATCAGCCCCAGCATTTT

j_gene: TRBJ2-7
v_gene: TRBV4-1
d_gene: .
abundance: .
CDR3aa: CASSPGLSYEQYF
CDR3nt: TGCGCCAGCAGCCCGGGACTCTCCTACGAGCAGTACTTC

j_gene: TRBJ2-7
v_gene: TRBV5-1
d_gene: .
abundance: .
CDR3aa: CASSPDSSYEQYF
CDR3nt: TGCGCCAGCAGCCCGGACAGCTCCTACGAGCAGTACTTC

j_gene: TRBJ1-2
v_gene: TRBV11-2
d_gene: .
abundance: few
CDR3aa: CASSFQGYYGYTF
CDR3nt: TGTGCCAGCAGCTTCCAGGGATACTATGGCTACACCTTC

j_gene: TRBJ1-2
v_gene: TRBV6-5
d_gene: .
abundance: once
CDR3aa: CASRGGYGYTF
CDR3nt: TGTGCCAGCCGGGGGGGGTATGGCTACACCTTC

j_gene: TRBJ1-3
v_gene: TRBV7-3
d_gene: .
abundance: medium-sized
CDR3aa: CASSLGAGNTIYF
CDR3nt: TGTGCCAGCAGCTTGGGGGCTGGAAACACCATATATTTT

j_gene: TRBJ1-6
v_gene: TRBV5-1
d_gene: TRBD1
abundance: large
CDR3aa: CASSLYRGFNSPLHF
CDR3nt: TGCGCCAGCAGCTTGTACAGGGGTTTTAATTCACCCCTCCACTTT

j_gene: TRBJ1-4
v_gene: TRBV21-1
d_gene: .
abundance: .
CDR3aa: CASSHTIDKVHNEKLFF
CDR3nt: TGTGCCAGCAGTCACACAATAGACAAGGTGCATAATGAAAAACTGTTTTTT

j_gene: TRBJ2-7
v_gene: TRBV27
d_gene: .
abundance: .
CDR3aa: CASSFGGLYEQYF
CDR3nt: TGTGCCAGCAGTTTCGGGGGGCTCTACGAGCAGTACTTC

j_gene: TRBJ2-1
v_gene: TRBV30
d_gene: TRBD1
abundance: .
CDR3aa: CGWSGGDRGFMDEQFF
CDR3nt: TGTGGGTGGAGTGGAGGGGACAGGGGCTTTATGGATGAGCAGTTCTTC

j_gene: TRBJ2-7
v_gene: TRBV5-1
d_gene: TRBD1
abundance: medium-sized
CDR3aa: CASSLWDRGSYEQYF
CDR3nt: TGCGCCAGCAGCTTGTGGGACAGGGGATCCTACGAGCAGTACTTC